Each of the 12 T cell receptor beta chains below was sequenced from the same sample in a study of blood T cell repertoires in COVID-19. Assay used: immunoSEQ multiplex PCR; TCRdb lists only in-frame clones, some missing. The table shows 70,000 to 100,000 clones, with roughly 89% occurring only once. What was sequenced was peripheral blood. These receptor sequences come from a woman older than 75 with active or convalescent COVID-19.

The chain is built from TRBV5-4 and TRBJ2-2; a weak D match, TRBD2 (6 bases). Trimming removed 1 base at V and 4 bases at J, with 17 bases between. Germline-derived CDR1 and CDR2 are SGHNT and YYREEE (reference sequence). This CDR3 comprises 17 residues. The CDR3 sequence is CASSLSPTTSSTGELFF. CDR3 bases: TGTGCCAGCAGCTTGAGCCCAACGACTAGTTCCACCGGGGAGCTGTTTTTT.

This rearrangement joins TRBV6-6 to TRBJ2-2, with TRBD2 matching over 10 bases. CDR3 size: 21 residues. In germline, CDR1 is MNHNY, CDR2 SVGAGI (reference sequence). V lost 6 bases and J lost 6; bases outside the gene matches: 25. The CDR3 spells CASSRAFTSGAPVGVAGELFF. CDR3 in DNA: TGTGCCAGCAGCCGGGCCTTTACTAGCGGGGCCCCGGTAGGGGTGGCCGGGGAGCTGTTTTTT.

CDR3 region: CASSVSGSEHVEAFF. The CDR3 nucleotides are TGTGCCAGCAGCGTAAGCGGCAGCGAGCATGTGGAAGCTTTCTTT. The gene calls are TRBV9 and TRBJ1-1; D gene unclear. Trimming shortened V by 1 base and J by 8 bases, and 18 bases separated the two germline ends. Germline V gives CDR1 SGDLS, CDR2 YYNGEE. This CDR3 region has 15 residues. The whole variable domain, filled in from reference TRBV9 and TRBJ1-1, reads DSGVTQTPKHLITATGQRVTLRCSPRSGDLSVYWYQQSLDQGLQFLIQYYNGEERAKGNILERFSAQQFPDLHSELNLSSLELGDSALYFCASSVSGSEHVEAFFGQGTRLTVV.

The rearrangement uses TRBV28 and TRBJ1-3; possibly TRBD1 for D (5 bases). CDR1 is MDHEN, CDR2 SYDVKM, per germline. V was pared by 6 bases and J by 4 bases, with 10 bases between. CDR3 length: 13 amino acids. The CDR3 DNA follows: TGTGCCAGCAGGGGGCCGATAGGAAACACCATATATTTT. It specifies CASRGPIGNTIYF.

This sequence joins TRBV29-1 and TRBJ1-3, with 7 bases aligning to TRBD1. The CDR3 has 16 residues. After removal of 6 bases from V and 0 bases from J, the junction contained 11 bases not matched to a gene. Germline values: CDR1 SQVTM, CDR2 ANQGSEA. Here the CDR3 DNA reads TGCAGCGTCTCCGGGGAGGAGGGGGCCTCTGGAAACACCATATATTTT. Translating gives CSVSGEEGASGNTIYF.

The chain carries TRBV28 and TRBJ1-3; D possibly corresponds to TRBD1 (5 bases). The length of the CDR3 is 16 residues. Trimming left V 5 bases short and J 6 bases short, with 20 bases between. Germline V gene sequence: CDR1 MDHEN, CDR2 SYDVKM. In nucleotides, the CDR3 is TGTGCCAGCAGTCCAATGACAGTTGAGGTTGAAAACACCATATATTTT. It translates to CASSPMTVEVENTIYF.

This chain connects TRBV5-4 to TRBJ2-1, with 7 bases lining up with TRBD1. The germline CDR1 and CDR2 sequences are SGHNT and YYREEE (reference sequence). CDR3 length equals 13 residues. J lost 15 bases, V lost 4 bases, and 13 bases had no gene match. CDR3 nucleotides: TGTGCCAGCAGCGCCGACAGGGCCCCCACCCCGTTCTTC. Translated, it gives CASSADRAPTPFF. The whole variable domain, filled in from reference TRBV5-4 and TRBJ2-1, reads ETGVTQSPTHLIKTRGQQVTLRCSSQSGHNTVSWYQQALGQGPQFIFQYYREEENGRGNFPPRFSGLQFPNYSSELNVNALELDDSALYLCASSADRAPTPFFGPGTRLTVL.

The CDR3 DNA is TGTGCCACCAGCAGAGATATCATGACTGGTTACGAGCAGTACTTC. Protein: CATSRDIMTGYEQYF. The chain joins TRBV15 to TRBJ2-7, with no clear D. Germline CDR1 reads LNHNV; CDR2 reads YYDKDF (reference sequence). The V end was cut by 0 bases, the J end by 4 bases, with 13 bases between. The length of the CDR3 is 15 residues.

This clone has only a few counts. The rearrangement uses TRBV27 and TRBJ2-2, with 7 bases fitting TRBD1. Germline loops: CDR1 MNHEY, CDR2 SMNVEV (reference sequence). CDR3 length: 15 residues. The V segment lost 5 bases and the J segment 4 bases; nucleotides outside the gene matches: 7. The CDR3 DNA reads TGTGCCAGCAGTCCACAGGGGTGGGGCACCGGGGAGCTGTTTTTT. It encodes CASSPQGWGTGELFF.

The chain joins TRBV28 to TRBJ2-5; TRBD2 matches at 7 bases. The junction had 8 bases not matched to a gene; V was cut back by 4 bases and J by 0 bases. CDR1 and CDR2 from the germline V gene are MDHEN and SYDVKM. CDR3 length: 16 amino acids. The CDR3 DNA sequence: TGTGCCAGCAGTTATTCAGCGGGGCGGTACCAAGAGACCCAGTACTTC. This sequence encodes CASSYSAGRYQETQYF.

V usage is TRBV7-9 and J usage is TRBJ2-1; a possible D gene is TRBD2 (5 bases). This CDR3 region has 14 residues. Germline V gene lookup returns CDR1 SEHNR and CDR2 FQNEAQ (reference sequence). V lost 1 base and J 5 bases, leaving 9 bases between the germline ends. DNA of the CDR3: TGTGCCAGCAGCTTAGTTGGACTCCACAATGAGCAGTTCTTC. Protein product: CASSLVGLHNEQFF. The variable domain in full, completed from reference TRBV7-9 and TRBJ2-1, reads DTGVSQNPRHKITKRGQNVTFRCDPISEHNRLYWYRQTLGQGPEFLTYFQNEAQLEKSRLLSDRFSAERPKGSFSTLEIQRTEQGDSAMYLCASSLVGLHNEQFFGPGTRLTVL.

This clone was counted a few times. V usage is TRBV6-5 and J usage is TRBJ1-2; tentative D call: TRBD1 (5 bases). Germline CDR1 reads MNHEY; CDR2 reads SVGAGI. V was clipped by 6 bases and J by 7 bases, with 15 bases between them. The CDR3 length is 13 residues. In DNA form, the CDR3 reads TGTGCCAGCAGCCCCCAGGGAGGAGTTGGCTACACCTTC. This gives the protein CASSPQGGVGYTF.